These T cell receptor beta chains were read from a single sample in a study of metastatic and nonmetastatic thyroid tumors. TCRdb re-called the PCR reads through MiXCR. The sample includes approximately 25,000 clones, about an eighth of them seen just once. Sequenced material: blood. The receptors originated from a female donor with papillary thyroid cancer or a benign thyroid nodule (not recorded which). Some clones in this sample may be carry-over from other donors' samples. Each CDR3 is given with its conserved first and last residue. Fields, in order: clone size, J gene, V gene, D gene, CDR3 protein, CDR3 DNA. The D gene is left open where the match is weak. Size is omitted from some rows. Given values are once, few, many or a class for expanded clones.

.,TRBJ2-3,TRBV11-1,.,CASSTQRGLEQSTDTQYF,TGTGCCAGCAGCACACAACGGGGCCTAGAGCAGAGCACAGATACGCAGTATTTT
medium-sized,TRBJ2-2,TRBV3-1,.,CASSPDSVSGELFF,TGTGCCAGCAGCCCAGACTCTGTGAGCGGGGAGCTGTTTTTT
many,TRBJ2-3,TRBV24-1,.,CATSDFGNTQYF,TGTGCCACCAGTGATTTTGGCAATACGCAGTATTTT
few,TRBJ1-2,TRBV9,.,CASSAATVGYTF,TGTGCCAGCAGCGCCGCAACAGTGGGCTACACCTTC
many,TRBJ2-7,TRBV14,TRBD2,CASSQSGTTYEQYF,TGTGCCAGCAGCCAAAGCGGGACTACCTACGAGCAGTACTTC
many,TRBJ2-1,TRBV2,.,CASTESNPYNEQFF,TGTGCCAGCACCGAGTCTAACCCCTACAATGAGCAGTTCTTC
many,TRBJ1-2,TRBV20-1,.,CSAREAQGGGGSYGYTF,TGCAGTGCTAGAGAGGCACAGGGAGGAGGGGGGTCTTATGGCTACACCTTC
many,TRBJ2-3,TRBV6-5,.,CASRGQSWGRSTDTQYF,TGTGCCAGCAGAGGACAGTCCTGGGGAAGGTCCACAGATACGCAGTATTTT
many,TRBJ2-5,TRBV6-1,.,CASRYDAETQYF,TGTGCCAGCAGATACGACGCGGAGACCCAGTACTTC
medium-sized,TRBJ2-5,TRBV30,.,CAWSFRVGETQYF,TGTGCCTGGAGTTTCAGGGTCGGTGAGACCCAGTACTTC
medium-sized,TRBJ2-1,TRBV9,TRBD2,CASSEGAGGMYNEQFF,TGTGCCAGCAGCGAAGGAGCGGGAGGGATGTACAATGAGCAGTTCTTC
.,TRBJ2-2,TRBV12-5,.,CSSAAYQWGSTNTGELFF,TGTTCTAGTGCCGCATATCAATGGGGTAGCACGAACACCGGGGAGCTGTTCTTT
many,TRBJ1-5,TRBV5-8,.,CASSWGVGQPQHF,TGTGCCAGCAGCTGGGGGGTGGGTCAGCCCCAGCATTTT
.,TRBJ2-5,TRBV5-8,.,CASSKTGGTQYF,TGTGCCAGCAGCAAGACCGGAGGAACCCAATACTTC
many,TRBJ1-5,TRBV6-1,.,CASSRGGWDNQPQHF,TGTGCCAGCAGTAGAGGGGGGTGGGACAATCAGCCCCAGCATTTT
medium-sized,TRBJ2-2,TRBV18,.,CASSPQAGELFF,TGTGCCAGCTCACCCCAGGCCGGGGAGCTGTTTTTT
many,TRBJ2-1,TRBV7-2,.,CASSFRNEQFF,TGTGCCAGCAGCTTCAGGAATGAGCAGTTCTTC
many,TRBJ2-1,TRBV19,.,CASSIRPVAVTYNEQFF,TGTGCCAGTAGTATCCGCCCCGTTGCGGTCACCTACAATGAGCAGTTCTTC
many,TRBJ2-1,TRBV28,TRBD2,CASRVRRASGVNEQFF,TGTGCCAGCAGAGTGAGGCGGGCTAGCGGGGTAAATGAGCAGTTCTTC
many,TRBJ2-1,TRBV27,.,CASSSQGDRDYHNEQFF,TGTGCCAGCAGTTCCCAGGGGGACCGGGACTACCACAATGAGCAGTTCTTC
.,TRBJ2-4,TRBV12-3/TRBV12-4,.,CASRPTGCARDIQYF,TGTGCCAGCAGGCCCACAGGGTGCGCGAGGGACATTCAGTACTTC
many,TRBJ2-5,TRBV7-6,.,CASFGRSYVETQYF,TGTGCCAGCTTCGGGAGAAGTTATGTAGAGACCCAGTACTTC
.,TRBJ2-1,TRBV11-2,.,CASSLDLTGGEQFF,TGTGCCAGCAGCTTAGATTTGACGGGCGGAGAGCAGTTCTTC
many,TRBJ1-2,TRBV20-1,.,CSATDTKQNYGYTF,TGCAGTGCCACGGACACGAAACAAAACTATGGCTACACCTTC
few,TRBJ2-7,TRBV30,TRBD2,CAWSVAGGSEQYF,TGTGCCTGGAGTGTAGCGGGAGGATCCGAGCAGTACTTC
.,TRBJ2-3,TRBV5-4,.,CASSFGGLNPATDTQYF,TGTGCCAGCAGCTTCGGGGGACTGAACCCGGCCACAGATACGCAGTATTTT
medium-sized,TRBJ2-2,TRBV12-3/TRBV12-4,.,CASDRGAVNGVGELFF,TGTGCCAGCGATCGAGGGGCCGTGAATGGGGTCGGGGAGCTGTTTTTT
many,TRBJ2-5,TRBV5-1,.,CASSYQTAGETQYF,TGCGCCAGCAGCTACCAGACAGCAGGAGAGACCCAGTACTTC
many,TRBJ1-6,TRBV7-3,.,CASSLLKDSPLHF,TGTGCCAGCAGCTTGTTGAAGGATTCACCCCTCCACTTT
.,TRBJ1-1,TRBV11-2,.,CASSLEGRSEAFF,TGTGCCAGCAGCTTAGAAGGTCGGAGTGAAGCTTTCTTT
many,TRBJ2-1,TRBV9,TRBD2,CASSGIRTSVNEQFF,TGTGCCAGCAGCGGTATAAGGACTAGCGTAAATGAGCAGTTCTTC
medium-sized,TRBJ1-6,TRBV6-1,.,CASSDRGGSSPLHF,TGTGCCAGCAGTGACAGGGGAGGTAGTTCACCCCTCCACTTT
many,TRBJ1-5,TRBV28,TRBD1,CASSDPGQGADQPQHF,TGTGCCAGCAGTGATCCGGGACAGGGGGCCGATCAGCCCCAGCATTTT
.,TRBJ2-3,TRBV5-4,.,CASSLPSTSTDTQYF,TGTGCCAGCAGCTTGCCCTCAACAAGCACAGATACGCAGTATTTT
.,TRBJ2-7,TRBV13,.,CASSLYVTVYEQYF,TGTGCCAGCAGCTTATACGTAACTGTCTACGAGCAGTACTTC
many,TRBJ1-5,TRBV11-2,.,CASSPYGASGFGLPQHF,TGTGCCAGCAGCCCATATGGGGCAAGCGGCTTCGGTCTGCCCCAGCATTTT
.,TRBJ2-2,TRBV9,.,CASSPQGHLRTGELFF,TGTGCCAGCAGCCCCCAGGGTCACCTGCGGACCGGGGAGCTGTTTTTT
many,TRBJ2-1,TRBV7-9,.,CASSRRGTGNEQFF,TGTGCCAGCAGCAGGAGGGGTACTGGCAATGAGCAGTTCTTC
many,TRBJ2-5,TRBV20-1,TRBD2,CSARDPSGRGVTTKTQYF,TGCAGTGCTAGAGATCCTAGCGGGAGGGGGGTCACCACAAAGACCCAGTACTTC
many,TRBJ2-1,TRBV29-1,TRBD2,CSVELRASGRFYNEQFF,TGCAGCGTTGAACTAAGGGCTAGCGGGAGGTTCTACAATGAGCAGTTCTTC
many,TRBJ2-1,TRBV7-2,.,CASSFTPTGEQFF,TGTGCCAGCAGTTTTACCCCGACCGGAGAGCAGTTCTTC